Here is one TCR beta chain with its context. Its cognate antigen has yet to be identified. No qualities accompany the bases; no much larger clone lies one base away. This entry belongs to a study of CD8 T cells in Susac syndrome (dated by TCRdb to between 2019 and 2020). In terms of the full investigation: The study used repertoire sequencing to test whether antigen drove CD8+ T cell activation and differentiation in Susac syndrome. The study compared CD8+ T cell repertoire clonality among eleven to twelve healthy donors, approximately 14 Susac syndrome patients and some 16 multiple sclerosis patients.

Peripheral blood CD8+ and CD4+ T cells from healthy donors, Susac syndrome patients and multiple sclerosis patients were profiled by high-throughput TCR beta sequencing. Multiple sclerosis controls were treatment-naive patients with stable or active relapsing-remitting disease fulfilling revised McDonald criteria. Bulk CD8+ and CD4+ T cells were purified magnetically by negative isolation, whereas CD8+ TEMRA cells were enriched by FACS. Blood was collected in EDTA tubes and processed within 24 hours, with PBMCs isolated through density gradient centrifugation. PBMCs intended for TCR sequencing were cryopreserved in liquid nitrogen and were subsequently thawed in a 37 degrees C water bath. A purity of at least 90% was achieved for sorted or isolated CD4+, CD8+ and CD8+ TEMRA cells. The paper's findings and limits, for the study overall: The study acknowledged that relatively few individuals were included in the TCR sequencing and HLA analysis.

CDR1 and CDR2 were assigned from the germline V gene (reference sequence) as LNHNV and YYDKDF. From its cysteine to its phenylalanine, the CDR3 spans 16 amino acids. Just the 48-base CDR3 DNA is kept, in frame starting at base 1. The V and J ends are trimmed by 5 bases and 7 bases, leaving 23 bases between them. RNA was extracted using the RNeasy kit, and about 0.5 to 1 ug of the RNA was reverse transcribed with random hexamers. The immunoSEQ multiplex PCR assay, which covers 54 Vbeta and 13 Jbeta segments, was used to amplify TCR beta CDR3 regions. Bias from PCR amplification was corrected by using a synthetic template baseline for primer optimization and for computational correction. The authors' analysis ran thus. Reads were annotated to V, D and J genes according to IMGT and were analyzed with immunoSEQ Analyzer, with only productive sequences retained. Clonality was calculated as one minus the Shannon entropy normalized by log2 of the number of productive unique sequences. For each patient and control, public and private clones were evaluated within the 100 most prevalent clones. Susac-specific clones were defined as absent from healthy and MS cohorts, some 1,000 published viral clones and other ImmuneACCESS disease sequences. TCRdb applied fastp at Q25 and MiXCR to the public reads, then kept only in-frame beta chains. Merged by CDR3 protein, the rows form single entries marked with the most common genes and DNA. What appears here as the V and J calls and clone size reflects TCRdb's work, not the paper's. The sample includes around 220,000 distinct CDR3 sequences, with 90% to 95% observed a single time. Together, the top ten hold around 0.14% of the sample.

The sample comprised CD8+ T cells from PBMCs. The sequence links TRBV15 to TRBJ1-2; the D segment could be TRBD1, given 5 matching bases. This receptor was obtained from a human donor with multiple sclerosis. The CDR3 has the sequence CATSSNTGTGVFGYTF. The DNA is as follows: TGTGCCACCAGCTCTAACACCGGGACTGGGGTTTTTGGCTACACCTTC. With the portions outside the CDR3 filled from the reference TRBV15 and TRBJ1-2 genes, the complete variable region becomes DAMVIQNPRYQVTQFGKPVTLSCSQTLNHNVMYWYQQKSSQAPKLLFHYYDKDFNNEADTPDNFQSRRPNTSFCFLDIRSPGLGDTAMYLCATSSNTGTGVFGYTFGSGTRLTVV.